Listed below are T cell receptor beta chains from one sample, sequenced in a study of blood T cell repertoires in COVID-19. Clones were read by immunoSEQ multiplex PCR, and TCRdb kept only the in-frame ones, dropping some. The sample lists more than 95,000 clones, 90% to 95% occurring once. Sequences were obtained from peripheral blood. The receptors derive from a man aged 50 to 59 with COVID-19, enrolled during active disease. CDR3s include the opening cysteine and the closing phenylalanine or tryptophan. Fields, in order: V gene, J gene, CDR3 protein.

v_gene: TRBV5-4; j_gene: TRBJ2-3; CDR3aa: CASSLTADTQYF
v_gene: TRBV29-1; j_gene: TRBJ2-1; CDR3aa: CSVPRDIDEQFF
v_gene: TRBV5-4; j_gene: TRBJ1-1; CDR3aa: CASSSRTENTEAFF
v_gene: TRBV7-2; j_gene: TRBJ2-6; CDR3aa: CASSLWGVTSGANVLTF
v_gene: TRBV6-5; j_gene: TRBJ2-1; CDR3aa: CASGFRGNEQFF
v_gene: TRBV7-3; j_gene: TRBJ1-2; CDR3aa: CASSLGQQAGGYTF
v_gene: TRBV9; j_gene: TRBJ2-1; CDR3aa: CASSVGYSNEQFF
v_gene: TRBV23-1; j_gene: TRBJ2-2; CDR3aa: CASSQRAGTNTGELFF
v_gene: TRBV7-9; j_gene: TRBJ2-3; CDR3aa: CASSMEGNTDTQYF
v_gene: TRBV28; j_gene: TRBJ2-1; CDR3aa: CASSLPGQGNEQFF
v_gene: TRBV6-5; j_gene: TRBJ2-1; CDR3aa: CASSSGRTSAGEQFF
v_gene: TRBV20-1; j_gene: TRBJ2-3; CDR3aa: CSASALAGRGDTQYF
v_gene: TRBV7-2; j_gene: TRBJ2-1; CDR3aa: CASSWQGYEQFF
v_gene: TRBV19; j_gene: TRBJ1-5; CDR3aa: CASSYGTPNQPQHF